One sample yielded the 8 T cell receptor beta chains listed below, sequenced in a study of cytomegalovirus exposure and HLA in healthy donors (dated by TCRdb to the late 2010s). Libraries were constructed by the immunoSEQ multiplex PCR assay. For the multiplex PCR, a mixture combining 60 forward primers for TCR Vbeta segments and 13 reverse primers for TCR Jbeta segments was used. TCRdb mirrors the immuneACCESS table, restricted to in-frame sequences. Some clones are absent from its copies; in checked studies, under half trace to an unresolved V gene, and the reason for the others is unknown. A total of 150,000 or so clones appear in this sample, roughly 82% of them only once. Around 7% of the sample is in the top ten clones. Sequencing was carried out using PBMCs. The source is a man younger than 45 in good health and CMV-seronegative.

This chain links TRBV7-9 with TRBJ1-1; D may be TRBD1 (6 bases). The V gene's germline CDR1 is SEHNR and CDR2 FQNEAQ (reference sequence). V lost 4 bases, J lost 0 bases, and 12 bases lay in between. The CDR3 is 15 amino acids. This CDR3 is CASSSDRNMNTEAFF. In nucleotides, the CDR3 is TGTGCCAGCAGCTCGGACAGAAACATGAACACTGAAGCTTTCTTT.

The genes are TRBV5-1 and TRBJ2-1, with a possible D match to TRBD1 (5 bases). Germline-derived CDR1 and CDR2 are SGHRS and YFSETQ. The germline V and J ends were trimmed by 0 bases and 10 bases, with 14 bases remaining between them. The CDR3 is 14 amino acids. The CDR3 bases are TGCGCCAGCAGCTTGGTCCAGGGCCGACCCGAGCAGTTCTTC. The encoded protein is CASSLVQGRPEQFF.

The V and J genes are TRBV7-9 and TRBJ1-1; TRBD1 might be the D (5 bases). Germline V lookup: CDR1 SEHNR, CDR2 FQNEAQ (reference sequence). CDR3 length: 13 residues. The ends were cut back, 8 bases at V and 4 bases at J, with 14 bases in the middle. CDR3 amino acids: CASDPLGGTEAFF. The CDR3 nucleotides read TGTGCCAGCGACCCCTTGGGGGGCACTGAAGCTTTCTTT.

This clone was observed once. V is TRBV6-4 and J is TRBJ2-7, with D unclear. The CDR3 is made up of 11 amino acids. V lost 0 bases, J lost 6 bases, and 3 bases lay in between. CDR1 is MRHNA and CDR2 is SNTAGT in the germline V gene. The CDR3 region is CASSDSSEQYF. CDR3 in DNA: TGTGCCAGCAGTGACTCGAGCGAGCAGTACTTC.

Comments on this clone: At one end, the junction sequence differs from germline, possibly due to a read error. The gene calls are TRBV6-1 and TRBJ2-6; TRBD1 aligns across 8 bases. The V gene's germline CDR1 is MNHNS and CDR2 SASEGT. The CDR3 runs to 15 residues. The CDR3 DNA is TGTGCCAGCACACGACAGGGGACTGGGGCCAACGGCCTGACTTTC. Its translation is CASTRQGTGANGLTF.

The rearrangement links TRBV6-1 to TRBJ2-7; no reliable D call. V shed 7 bases and J shed 1 base, with 17 bases lying between them. The CDR3 runs 15 residues. Germline V gene data show CDR1 as MNHNS and CDR2 as SASEGT. CDR3 sequence: CASTSTASFSYEQYF. The CDR3 DNA is TGTGCCAGCACAAGCACCGCCTCGTTTTCCTACGAGCAGTACTTC.

J is TRBJ1-5 and V is TRBV7-2; D ambiguous. The CDR3 totals 16 residues. From germline, CDR1 is SGHTA and CDR2 FQGNSA. Trimming shortened V by 1 base and J by 7 bases, and 17 bases separated the two germline ends. As DNA, the CDR3 is TGTGCCAGCAGCTTAGACAGTTCGGGGTCGTCGCAGCCCCAGCATTTT. This codes for CASSLDSSGSSQPQHF. The variable domain in full, completed from reference TRBV7-2 and TRBJ1-5, reads GAGVSQSPSNKVTEKGKDVELRCDPISGHTALYWYRQSLGQGLEFLIYFQGNSAPDKSGLPSDRFSAERTGGSVSTLTIQRTQQEDSAVYLCASSLDSSGSSQPQHFGDGTRLSIL.

The rearrangement links TRBV28 to TRBJ2-3, with 13 nucleotides matching TRBD2. CDR3 size: 19 residues. J lost 6 bases, V lost 3 bases, and 15 bases had no gene match. Germline V lookup: CDR1 MDHEN, CDR2 SYDVKM. CDR3 protein: CASSLSGTSGASPRDTQYF. CDR3 nucleotides: TGTGCCAGCAGTTTGTCCGGGACTAGCGGGGCCAGTCCCCGGGATACGCAGTATTTT.